These 18 T cell receptor beta chains were all obtained from the same sample, sequenced in a study of regulatory dendritic cells for organ transplantation. The repertoire was sequenced with immunoSEQ multiplex PCR; TCRdb's copy has only in-frame clones and lacks some. The sample has 25,000 to 35,000 clones, 75% to 80% seen once. Sequencing input: memory CD4+ T cells from blood. Subset of the sample: CD45RO+ memory T cells. The source is a human donor in good health.

This clone was recorded a few times. The J gene is TRBJ2-1, the V gene TRBV7-2; 9 nucleotides align to TRBD1. CDR3 length equals 14 residues. Germline values: CDR1 SGHTA, CDR2 FQGNSA. V trimming: 3 bases; J trimming: 8 bases; junction bases outside the gene matches: 5. CDR3 residues: CASSLRTGEDEQFF. The CDR3 nucleotides are TGTGCCAGCAGCTTGAGGACAGGGGAGGATGAGCAGTTCTTC.

The gene calls are TRBV10-3 and TRBJ2-3; weak D call: TRBD2 (6 bases). Trimming left V 2 bases short and J 2 bases short, with 14 bases between. The CDR3 spans 16 residues. Looked up from germline, CDR1 is ENHRY and CDR2 is SYGVKD. The CDR3 sequence is CAISEGRGANTDTQYF. The CDR3 DNA reads as TGTGCCATCAGTGAGGGTCGCGGGGCTAACACAGATACGCAGTATTTT.

V gene TRBV5-5 combines with J gene TRBJ1-1; a possible D gene is TRBD1 (6 bases). Germline V gene lookup returns CDR1 SGHKS and CDR2 YYEKEE (reference sequence). The CDR3 covers 14 residues. The V end lost 4 bases, the J end lost 1 base, and 11 bases lay between the germline ends. DNA of the CDR3: TGTGCCAGCAGCGGGGGCCTATCGAACACTGAAGCTTTCTTT. Its translation is CASSGGLSNTEAFF.

The V gene is TRBV2, the J gene TRBJ1-4; 8 bases match TRBD1. Germline assignment: CDR1 SNHLY and CDR2 FYNNEI. The CDR3 covers 15 residues. Trimming cost V 4 bases and J 4 bases; bases outside gene matches: 5. CDR3 in DNA: TGTGCCAGCAGTGGAACAGGGGGGAGTAATGAAAAACTGTTTTTT. It is translated as CASSGTGGSNEKLFF.

The chain is built from TRBV7-2 and TRBJ2-7; the D is unclear. This CDR3 is built from 13 residues. Germline loops: CDR1 SGHTA, CDR2 FQGNSA. V lost 3 bases and J 0 bases, leaving 6 bases between the germline ends. CDR3 region: CASSFRSSYEQYF. DNA for the CDR3: TGTGCCAGCAGCTTCAGGAGCTCCTACGAGCAGTACTTC.

The gene calls are TRBV29-1 and TRBJ1-2; D ambiguous. V lost 5 bases and J 5 bases, leaving 18 bases between the germline ends. The CDR3 totals 14 residues. Germline V gene sequence: CDR1 SQVTM, CDR2 ANQGSEA. This CDR3 reads CSVSLDVSRYGYTF. DNA of the CDR3: TGCAGCGTTTCGCTGGATGTCTCGAGGTATGGCTACACCTTC.

The CDR3 reads CASSSTGEARTEAFF. Here the CDR3 DNA reads TGTGCCAGCAGCTCCACAGGGGAGGCACGCACTGAAGCTTTCTTT. The chain combines TRBV28 with TRBJ1-1; 7 positions match TRBD1. This CDR3 spans 15 amino acids. Germline CDR1 reads MDHEN; CDR2 reads SYDVKM. The ends lost 6 bases at V and 4 bases at J; junction bases unmatched: 11.

The chain links TRBV13 to TRBJ1-4, with 11 bases matching TRBD1. Trimming cost V 4 bases and J 8 bases; bases outside gene matches: 6. Germline V gives CDR1 PRHDT, CDR2 FYEKMQ (reference sequence). The CDR3 has 15 amino acids. DNA for the CDR3: TGTGCCAGCAGCTCCGGGGGGACAGGGGGAGAAAAACTGTTTTTT. Amino acid sequence: CASSSGGTGGEKLFF.

This chain links TRBV6-5 with TRBJ1-5; D is possibly TRBD1 (6 bases). Germline V lookup: CDR1 MNHEY, CDR2 SVGAGI. CDR3 length: 14 residues. Trimming stripped 2 bases from V and 4 bases from J, with 9 bases between. CDR3 sequence: CASSYGTPNQPQHF. The CDR3 DNA is TGTGCCAGCAGTTACGGGACACCAAATCAGCCCCAGCATTTT.

This clone was counted once. The genes are TRBV19 and TRBJ1-1; no definite D call. Trimming stripped 2 bases from V and 1 base from J, with 14 bases between. This CDR3 spans 16 amino acids. The V gene's germline CDR1 is LNHDA and CDR2 SQIVND (reference sequence). CDR3 DNA sequence: TGTGCCAGTAGTATAAAGGTTTTCGCGGGGAACACTGAAGCTTTCTTT. Translation gives CASSIKVFAGNTEAFF.

The chain carries TRBV7-8 and TRBJ1-5; TRBD1 aligns across 7 bases. This CDR3 has 15 residues. Germline assignment: CDR1 SGHVS and CDR2 FQNEAQ. V shed 5 bases and J 2 bases; nucleotides not matched to a gene: 6. Here the CDR3 reads CASSRDSFGNQPQHF. Written as DNA, the CDR3 is TGTGCCAGCAGCCGGGACAGTTTCGGCAATCAGCCCCAGCATTTT.

This sequence joins TRBV19 and TRBJ2-5; 9 positions agree with TRBD1. J lost 5 bases, V lost 2 bases, and 3 bases had no gene match. Germline-derived CDR1 and CDR2 are LNHDA and SQIVND (reference sequence). CDR3 length: 14 amino acids. CDR3 sequence reads: CASSITGGAETQYF. DNA for the CDR3: TGTGCCAGTAGTATAACAGGGGGCGCTGAGACCCAGTACTTC. Filled out from reference TRBV19 and TRBJ2-5, the complete variable domain reads DGGITQSPKYLFRKEGQNVTLSCEQNLNHDAMYWYRQDPGQGLRLIYYSQIVNDFQKGDIAEGYSVSREKKESFPLTVTSAQKNPTAFYLCASSITGGAETQYFGPGTRLLVL.

V usage is TRBV5-8 and J usage is TRBJ2-7; 10 bases match TRBD2. V shed 3 bases, J shed 2 bases, and the junction held 5 bases outside the gene matches. From germline, CDR1 is SGHTS and CDR2 YDEGEE. The CDR3 runs 15 residues. The CDR3 DNA reads as TGTGCCAGCAGCTCATATAGCGGGGGGACCTACGAGCAGTACTTC. It specifies CASSSYSGGTYEQYF. The full variable domain, its missing parts supplied by reference TRBV5-8 and TRBJ2-7, is EAGVTQSPTHLIKTRGQQATLRCSPISGHTSVYWYQQALGLGLQFLLWYDEGEERNRGNFPPRFSGRQFPNYSSELNVNALELEDSALYLCASSSYSGGTYEQYFGPGTRLTVT.

The chain has TRBV6-5 and TRBJ2-1; 11 nucleotides line up with TRBD2. Germline V gene lookup returns CDR1 MNHEY and CDR2 SVGAGI. The CDR3 length is 16 residues. The trim removed 4 bases at V and 10 bases at J, leaving 12 bases unmatched. Here the CDR3 DNA reads TGTGCCAGCAGTTTTCTAGCGGGAGGAAGAACGAAGGAGCAGTTCTTC. It is translated as CASSFLAGGRTKEQFF.

The rearrangement uses TRBV28 and TRBJ1-6; D unresolved. CDR1 and CDR2 from the germline V gene are MDHEN and SYDVKM. Trimming removed 7 bases at V and 9 bases at J, with 10 bases between. The CDR3 is made up of 12 amino acids. This CDR3 reads CASTITASPLHF. CDR3 in DNA: TGTGCCAGCACCATCACTGCTTCACCCCTCCACTTT. Based on the CDR3 plus reference TRBV28 and TRBJ1-6, the full variable domain is DVKVTQSSRYLVKRTGEKVFLECVQDMDHENMFWYRQDPGLGLRLIYFSYDVKMKEKGDIPEGYSVSREKKERFSLILESASTNQTSMYLCASTITASPLHFGNGTRLTVT.

V is TRBV18 and J is TRBJ2-7; D is perhaps TRBD2 (6 bases). This CDR3 has 16 amino acids. Germline-derived CDR1 and CDR2 are KGHSH and LQKENI. V lost 3 bases, J lost 6 bases, and 21 bases lay in between. This CDR3 reads CASSPSNPGLTGEQYF. CDR3 nucleotides: TGTGCCAGCTCACCGTCAAATCCGGGACTGACTGGCGAGCAGTACTTC.

The chain recombines TRBV18 with TRBJ2-3, with D perhaps TRBD1 or TRBD2 (5 bases each). Between the trimmed V and J ends, which lost 2 bases and 2 bases, there was a span of 11 bases. Germline V lookup: CDR1 KGHSH, CDR2 LQKENI. The CDR3 loop spans 15 amino acids. The CDR3 here is CASSPSGAYTDTQYF. The CDR3 DNA reads as TGTGCCAGCTCACCATCCGGGGCTTACACAGATACGCAGTATTTT.

The chain is built from TRBV15 and TRBJ1-4, with a weak D call TRBD1 (6 bases). The CDR3 runs to 17 residues. In germline, CDR1 is LNHNV, CDR2 YYDKDF (reference sequence). Trimming removed 1 base at V and 7 bases at J, with 19 bases between. The DNA for the CDR3 is TGTGCCACCAGCAGAGGCGGGGGGCCCTCCCGAGTTGAAAAACTGTTTTTT. It encodes CATSRGGGPSRVEKLFF. Based on the CDR3 plus reference TRBV15 and TRBJ1-4, the full variable domain is DAMVIQNPRYQVTQFGKPVTLSCSQTLNHNVMYWYQQKSSQAPKLLFHYYDKDFNNEADTPDNFQSRRPNTSFCFLDIRSPGLGDTAMYLCATSRGGGPSRVEKLFFGSGTQLSVL.